The rows below give T cell receptor beta chains drawn from one sample of a study of OX40 agonist ivuxolimab in advanced cancers. Here immunoSEQ multiplex PCR was the method, and the copy in TCRdb shows in-frame clones only, minus some. The sample holds over 45,000 clones, around 89% seen once. The starting material was CD4+ or CD8+ T cells sorted from blood, obtained in a trial of the OX40 agonist ivuxolimab. The receptors derive from an adult with an advanced solid tumor such as melanoma, head and neck, liver or kidney cancer. Each CDR3 is given with its conserved first and last residue. D genes are given only for firm matches. Clone size appears in some rows only: once, few, many, or a class for an expanded clone.

CDR3nt,CDR3aa,d_gene,j_gene,abundance,len,v_gene
TGTGCCAGCAGCCCGTCCCTAGCGGGAACCGAGACCCAGTACTTC,CASSPSLAGTETQYF,TRBD2,TRBJ2-5,-,15,TRBV7-3
TGCGCCAGCAGCCTTCTAGCGGACAACACCGGGGAGCTGTTTTTT,CASSLLADNTGELFF,TRBD2,TRBJ2-2,-,15,TRBV5-1
TGTGCCAGCAGCTTTGTTGCAACCGGCGGGCGAAATGAGCAGTTCTTC,CASSFVATGGRNEQFF,-,TRBJ2-1,-,16,TRBV5-6
TGTGCCAGCAGTACCCTGGGCCAAGGCGAGCAGTACTTC,CASSTLGQGEQYF,-,TRBJ2-7,-,13,TRBV6-5
TGTGCCACCAGCAGAGTTAGGGGGCAGGGGGGAGAGACCCAGTACTTC,CATSRVRGQGGETQYF,-,TRBJ2-5,-,16,TRBV15
TGTGCTAGTGGTCCAGGGACAGTTCCAGATACGCAGTATTTT,CASGPGTVPDTQYF,TRBD1,TRBJ2-3,-,14,TRBV12-5
TGTGCCTGGAGAAAAATCGGGACAGGGGGTCAGAAGCAGTACTTC,CAWRKIGTGGQKQYF,TRBD1,TRBJ2-7,-,15,TRBV30
TGTGCCAGCAGCCGTCCCCAACAACCGGCGATCTTC,CASSRPQQPAIF,-,TRBJ2-4,-,12,TRBV7-9
TGTGCCTGGAGAAAGCCTTGGAGGGAGAACACTGAAGCTTTCTTT,CAWRKPWRENTEAFF,-,TRBJ1-1,-,15,TRBV30
TGTGCCAGCAGTTACCCAGGCCTTGAGGAGCAGTACTTC,CASSYPGLEEQYF,-,TRBJ2-7,-,13,TRBV6-5
TGTGCCAGCAGTTCCACTAGGGGTAAGGAGCAGTTCTTC,CASSSTRGKEQFF,-,TRBJ2-1,-,13,TRBV7-3
TGCGCCAGCAAAACGGAGGGGGGAAACTATGGCTACACCTTC,CASKTEGGNYGYTF,-,TRBJ1-2,-,14,TRBV5-1
TGTGCCAGCAGCACCGCCCTAAAGGACAGGGAAGACGGCTACACCTTC,CASSTALKDREDGYTF,TRBD1,TRBJ1-2,-,16,TRBV9
TGTGCCAGCAGTGACTCGACGAGCCCAACTAGGGGGGAGCAGTACTTC,CASSDSTSPTRGEQYF,-,TRBJ2-7,once,16,TRBV6-4
TGTGCCAGCTCAGAGCGGACGGCAAAGAACACTGAAGCTTTCTTT,CASSERTAKNTEAFF,-,TRBJ1-1,-,15,TRBV18
TGCGCCAGCAGCTTGGACAGGGAGGGAAACATTCAGTACTTC,CASSLDREGNIQYF,-,TRBJ2-4,-,14,TRBV5-1
TGTGCCAGTAACCCGGGACAGACAGATACGCAGTATTTT,CASNPGQTDTQYF,TRBD1,TRBJ2-3,-,13,TRBV5-4
TGTGCCAGTAGTATGGAGTCGGGGACCCAGTACTTC,CASSMESGTQYF,-,TRBJ2-5,-,12,TRBV19
TGCGCCAGCAGCCCGCCCCCGGGACAGACTAACTATGGCTACACCTTC,CASSPPPGQTNYGYTF,TRBD1,TRBJ1-2,once,16,TRBV4-1
TGTGCCAGCCGACGATCAGAGAACACTGAAGCTTTCTTT,CASRRSENTEAFF,-,TRBJ1-1,-,13,TRBV6-1
TGTGCCAGCAGTTTAAGGGAGGGAAGGACCCAGTACTTC,CASSLREGRTQYF,TRBD2,TRBJ2-5,-,13,TRBV27
TGTGCCAGCAGTGAACAAGGGGTTCGCAACAATCAGCCCCAGCATTTT,CASSEQGVRNNQPQHF,-,TRBJ1-5,-,16,TRBV2
TGTGCCAGCAGCTTGGGGGTAGCATACCAAGAGACCCAGTACTTC,CASSLGVAYQETQYF,-,TRBJ2-5,-,15,TRBV5-6
TGCGCCAGCAGCTTGGTAGGGTACAATGAGCAGTTCTTC,CASSLVGYNEQFF,-,TRBJ2-1,-,13,TRBV5-1
TGTGCCATCAGCCCCTCCTTTTCACACCCTTCCTACGAGCAGTACTTC,CAISPSFSHPSYEQYF,-,TRBJ2-7,-,16,TRBV10-3
TGTGCCAGCAGGGAAGGGACGAGGGGAGAGCAGTTCTTC,CASREGTRGEQFF,-,TRBJ2-1,-,13,TRBV7-9
TGCAGCGTTGAAGCCCCGGGTCACAACACCGGGGAGCTGTTTTTT,CSVEAPGHNTGELFF,-,TRBJ2-2,-,15,TRBV29-1
TGTGCCAGTACCCGGACAGGGGGTGGTACTGAAGCTTTCTTT,CASTRTGGGTEAFF,TRBD1,TRBJ1-1,-,14,TRBV19
TGTGCCAGCAGTCTCGTACTCGGACAGGGCGGTTACGAGCAGTACTTC,CASSLVLGQGGYEQYF,TRBD1,TRBJ2-7,-,16,TRBV28
TGTGCCAGCAGCGGGAAAGTTTTCAACACTGAAGCTTTCTTT,CASSGKVFNTEAFF,-,TRBJ1-1,-,14,TRBV7-2
TGTGCCAGCTCACCACCGACAGTCCAAGAGACCCAGTACTTC,CASSPPTVQETQYF,-,TRBJ2-5,-,14,TRBV18
TGTGCCAGCAGTCCGACGCCCAGTGGACGGTCGGGGGGCTACACCTTC,CASSPTPSGRSGGYTF,-,TRBJ1-2,-,16,TRBV27
TGTGCCAGCAGCCGAGACCTTAACTATGGCTACACCTTC,CASSRDLNYGYTF,-,TRBJ1-2,few,13,TRBV14
TGTGCCAGCAGCCGAAGAAGGGAGACCGGGGAGCTGTTTTTT,CASSRRRETGELFF,-,TRBJ2-2,-,14,TRBV7-8
TGTGCCAGCAGTGAAGGCCAGGGTTATAGCAATCAGCCCCAGCATTTT,CASSEGQGYSNQPQHF,-,TRBJ1-5,-,16,TRBV6-1
TGTGCCTGGAGCCCGCGAAACACCATATATTTT,CAWSPRNTIYF,-,TRBJ1-3,-,11,TRBV30
TGCGCCAGCAGCCAAGATCCGGGGGCGAGCATGAACACTGAAGCTTTCTTT,CASSQDPGASMNTEAFF,-,TRBJ1-1,-,17,TRBV4-1
TGTGCCGGGGGGGTTCGAAACACCGGGGAGCTGTTTTTT,CAGGVRNTGELFF,TRBD2,TRBJ2-2,-,13,TRBV6-1
TGCGCCAGCAGCTATGGGGGCTCCTACAATGAGCAGTTCTTC,CASSYGGSYNEQFF,-,TRBJ2-1,-,14,TRBV5-1
TGTGCCAGCAGTGGGGGCCAGGTCCCAAGAGCTAACTATGGCTACACCTTC,CASSGGQVPRANYGYTF,-,TRBJ1-2,-,17,TRBV6-1
TGTGCTAGCAGCTTGGGGACTAGCGGGGGACAAGAGACCCAGTACTTC,CASSLGTSGGQETQYF,TRBD2,TRBJ2-5,-,16,TRBV7-7
TGTGCCAGCCGGAGCGGGGGGCGCGGCTATGGCTACACCTTC,CASRSGGRGYGYTF,-,TRBJ1-2,-,14,TRBV28
TGTGCCAGCAGACCTGGACAGGGGGAAAACACTGAAGCTTTCTTT,CASRPGQGENTEAFF,TRBD1,TRBJ1-1,-,15,TRBV28
TGCAGTGCTAAGACCAGGGGCGAGCAGTACTTC,CSAKTRGEQYF,-,TRBJ2-7,-,11,TRBV20-1
TGTGCCAGCAGACGTACAGATTATAGCAATCAGCCCCAGCATTTT,CASRRTDYSNQPQHF,-,TRBJ1-5,-,15,TRBV28
TGTGCCAGCAGCGCAGGGGGTCAAGAGACCCAGTACTTC,CASSAGGQETQYF,TRBD1,TRBJ2-5,once,13,TRBV11-3